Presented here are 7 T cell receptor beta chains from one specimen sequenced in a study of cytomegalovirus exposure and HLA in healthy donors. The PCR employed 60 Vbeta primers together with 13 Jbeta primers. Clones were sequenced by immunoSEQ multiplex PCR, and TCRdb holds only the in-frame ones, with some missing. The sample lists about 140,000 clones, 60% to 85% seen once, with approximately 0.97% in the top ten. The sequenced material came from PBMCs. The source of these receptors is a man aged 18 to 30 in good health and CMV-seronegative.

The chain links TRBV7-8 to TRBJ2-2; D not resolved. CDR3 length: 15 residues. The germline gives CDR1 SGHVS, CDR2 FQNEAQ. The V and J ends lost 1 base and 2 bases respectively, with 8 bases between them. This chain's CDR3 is CASSLGLGNTGELFF. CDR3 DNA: TGTGCCAGCAGCTTAGGACTCGGTAACACCGGGGAGCTGTTTTTT.

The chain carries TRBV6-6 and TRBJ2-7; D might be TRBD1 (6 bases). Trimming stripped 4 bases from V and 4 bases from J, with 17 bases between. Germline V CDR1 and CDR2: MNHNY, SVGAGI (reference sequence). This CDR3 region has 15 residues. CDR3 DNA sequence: TGTGCCAGCAGTTTTCCCGACAGGCAGGGGTACGAGCAGTACTTC. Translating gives CASSFPDRQGYEQYF.

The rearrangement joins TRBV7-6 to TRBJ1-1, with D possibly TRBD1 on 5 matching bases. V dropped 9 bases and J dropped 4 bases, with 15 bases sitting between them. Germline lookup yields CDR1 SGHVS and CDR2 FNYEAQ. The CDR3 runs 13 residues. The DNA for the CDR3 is TGTGCCAGGACTGGGCAGGGAGGCACTGAAGCTTTCTTT. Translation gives CARTGQGGTEAFF.

The CDR3 here is CASSLVGTYGYTF. The CDR3 DNA reads as TGTGCCAGCAGCTTAGTCGGGACATATGGCTACACCTTC. The chain carries TRBV7-2 and TRBJ1-2, with D maybe TRBD1 (6 bases). V was cut by 1 base and J by 5 bases, with 8 bases left in between. CDR3 length: 13 amino acids. Per the germline V gene, CDR1 is SGHTA and CDR2 is FQGNSA.

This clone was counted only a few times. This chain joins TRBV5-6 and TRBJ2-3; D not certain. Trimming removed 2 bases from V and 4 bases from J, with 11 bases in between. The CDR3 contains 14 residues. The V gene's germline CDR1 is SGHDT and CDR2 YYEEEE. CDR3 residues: CASSFIRVPDTQYF. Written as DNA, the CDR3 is TGTGCCAGCAGCTTTATACGGGTACCAGATACGCAGTATTTT.

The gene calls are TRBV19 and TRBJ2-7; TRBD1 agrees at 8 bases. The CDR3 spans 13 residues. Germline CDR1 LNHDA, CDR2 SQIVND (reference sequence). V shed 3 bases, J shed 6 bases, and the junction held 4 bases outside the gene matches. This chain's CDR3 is CASSIPQGGEQYF. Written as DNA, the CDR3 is TGTGCCAGTAGTATTCCACAGGGGGGCGAGCAGTACTTC.

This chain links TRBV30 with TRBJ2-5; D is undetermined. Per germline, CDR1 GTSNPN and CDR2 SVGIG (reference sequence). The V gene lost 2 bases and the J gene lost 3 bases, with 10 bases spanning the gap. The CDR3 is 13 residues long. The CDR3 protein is CAWSPGLKETQYF. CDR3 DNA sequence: TGTGCCTGGAGTCCCGGTCTGAAAGAGACCCAGTACTTC.